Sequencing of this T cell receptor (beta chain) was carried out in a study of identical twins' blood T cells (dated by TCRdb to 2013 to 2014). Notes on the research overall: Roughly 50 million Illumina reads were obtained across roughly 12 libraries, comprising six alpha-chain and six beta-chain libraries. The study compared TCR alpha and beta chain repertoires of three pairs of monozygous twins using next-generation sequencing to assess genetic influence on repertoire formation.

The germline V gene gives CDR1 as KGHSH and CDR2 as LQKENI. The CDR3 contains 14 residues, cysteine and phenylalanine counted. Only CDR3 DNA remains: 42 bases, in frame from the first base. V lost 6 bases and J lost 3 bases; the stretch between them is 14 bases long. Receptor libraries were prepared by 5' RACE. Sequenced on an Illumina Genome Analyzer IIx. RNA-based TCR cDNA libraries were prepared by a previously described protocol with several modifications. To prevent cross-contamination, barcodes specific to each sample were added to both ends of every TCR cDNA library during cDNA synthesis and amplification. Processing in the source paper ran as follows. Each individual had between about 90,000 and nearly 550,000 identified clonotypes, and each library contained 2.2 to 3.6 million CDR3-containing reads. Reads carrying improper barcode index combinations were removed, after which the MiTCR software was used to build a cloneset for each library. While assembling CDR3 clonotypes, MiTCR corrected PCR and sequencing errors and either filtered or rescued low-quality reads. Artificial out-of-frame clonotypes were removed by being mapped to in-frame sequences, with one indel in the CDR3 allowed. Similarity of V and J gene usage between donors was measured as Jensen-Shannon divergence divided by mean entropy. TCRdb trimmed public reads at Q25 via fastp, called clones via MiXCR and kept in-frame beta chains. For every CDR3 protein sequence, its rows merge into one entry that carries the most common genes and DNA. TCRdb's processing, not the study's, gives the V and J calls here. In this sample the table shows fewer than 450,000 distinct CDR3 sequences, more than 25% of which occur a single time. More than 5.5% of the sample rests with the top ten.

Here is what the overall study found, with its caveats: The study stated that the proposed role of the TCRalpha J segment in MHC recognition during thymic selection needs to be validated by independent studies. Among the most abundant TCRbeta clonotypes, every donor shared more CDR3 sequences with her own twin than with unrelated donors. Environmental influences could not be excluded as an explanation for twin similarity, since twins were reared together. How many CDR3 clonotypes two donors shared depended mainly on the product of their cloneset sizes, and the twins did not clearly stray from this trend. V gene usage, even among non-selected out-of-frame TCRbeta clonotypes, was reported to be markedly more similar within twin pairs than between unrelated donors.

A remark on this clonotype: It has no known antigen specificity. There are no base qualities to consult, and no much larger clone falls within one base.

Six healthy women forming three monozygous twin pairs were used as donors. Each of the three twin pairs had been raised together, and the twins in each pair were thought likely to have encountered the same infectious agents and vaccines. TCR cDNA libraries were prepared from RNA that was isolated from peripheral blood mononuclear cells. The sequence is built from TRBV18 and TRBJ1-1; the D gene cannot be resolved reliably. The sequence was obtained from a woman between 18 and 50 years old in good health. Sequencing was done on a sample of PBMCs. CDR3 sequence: CASSLDIRDTEAFF. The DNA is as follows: TGTGCCAGCTCCCTGGATATTAGGGACACTGAAGCTTTCTTT.